This TCR beta chain originates from a study of cytomegalovirus exposure and HLA in healthy donors. Turning to this clone: Its specificity is unknown.

The PCR contained 60 Vbeta and 13 Jbeta primers. Profiled with immunoSEQ multiplex PCR; TCRdb holds only in-frame clones, not every one. This sample has 72,000 or so clones, with 74% found just once. Healthy people donating bone marrow made up the donors. Trimming took 0 bases from V and 10 from J, leaving 9 bases between them. Germline CDR1 and CDR2: MGHRA and YSYEKL. The CDR3 extends over 12 amino acids. Study outcomes and limitations: Specificity of a few CMV-associated chains for CMV antigens was verified in vitro.

This chain uses TRBV4-1 with TRBJ1-2; D is unclear. This sequence was found in a human donor in good health. The sequencing sample was made of PBMCs. CDR3: CASSQDSRDYTF. The CDR3 DNA reads TGCGCCAGCAGCCAAGACTCTAGAGACTACACCTTC.